The clone carrying this T cell receptor beta chain occurred a few times. This table comes from immunoSEQ multiplex PCR, and its TCRdb copy is limited to in-frame clones, with some not included. This table holds roughly 280,000 clones, about 89% found once. The sample is drawn from a study of blood T cell repertoires in COVID-19. The sample taken for sequencing was peripheral blood. This TCR came from a man in his forties or fifties with active or convalescent COVID-19.

DNA of the CDR3: TGTGCCAGCAGCCCCTCACCGGGAGGGGAGATTTACGAGCAGTACTTC. Translating it yields CASSPSPGGEIYEQYF. J is TRBJ2-7 and V is TRBV11-2; TRBD2 aligns across 8 bases. The CDR3 consists of 16 residues. Germline values: CDR1 SGHAT, CDR2 FQNNGV. Trimming cost V 5 bases and J 4 bases; bases outside gene matches: 13.